A single T cell receptor (beta chain) is shown here with its context. This receptor's antigen is unknown. There are no base qualities to consult, and no much larger clone falls within one base. The germline V gene encodes CDR1 SGHRS and CDR2 YFSETQ. Counted from cysteine to phenylalanine, this CDR3 has 15 amino acids. The retained sequence is limited to the CDR3, 45 bases, with the frame set at the first base. Trimming at the junction amounts to 3 bases on V and 5 bases on J, and the germline ends lie 15 bases apart. This record belongs to a study of T cells in localized non-small cell lung cancer (dated by TCRdb to about 2020). For the wider study: Comparing tumors with uninvolved tumor-adjacent lungs, the study looked at the T cell repertoires of approximately 250 patients with early-stage NSCLC. The cohort consisted of approximately 240 treatment-naive NSCLC patients whose localized lung tumors had been resected. Of the NSCLC patients, 129 were male and approximately 100 were female, and the mean age was approximately 66 years.

Results the study describes overall, beyond this receptor: Higher T cell density in blood was associated with longer overall survival, whereas higher clonality in adjacent lung was associated with shorter survival. Because multi-region tumor sequencing was not done, intratumor heterogeneity could not be ruled out. Uninvolved tumor-adjacent lung showed the highest T cell clonality, higher than tumor, which suggests more focused antigenic responses in the adjacent lung. Of the top 100 tumor clones, a median of roughly 53 were detected in paired uninvolved adjacent lung; under 35 were also among that lung's top 100. Since the design was exploratory, TCR variables were selected using unadjusted p-values with no false-discovery rate correction.

At diagnosis, tumor, uninvolved tumor-adjacent lung and peripheral blood were collected and then preserved as a mix of FFPE and fresh-frozen material. The immunoSEQ Assay was used to sequence TCR beta CDR3 regions from DNA. In the authors' own workflow: T cell density was computed as TCR beta template counts normalized to usable DNA estimated by amplifying housekeeping genes. Richness was estimated using the preseqR package, with extrapolation to 400,000 templates for PBMC samples and to 120,000 templates for tissue samples. Clonality was defined by subtracting Pielou's evenness from one. Differential abundance testing on productive amino-acid clonotypes, with a minimum total count of 5 and an alpha of 0.1, was used to identify tissue-enriched TCRs. The Jaccard Index and the Morisita Overlap Index were used to measure how much the repertoires overlapped between compartments. GLIPH grouped TCR beta CDR3s together with public tetramer-defined viral CDR3s, and a viral motif had to include at least three viral sequences and show V-gene enrichment. TCRdb holds this immuneACCESS table with in-frame rearrangements only. Some clones are missing; in checked studies, unresolved V genes explain under half, and the rest has no known cause. The D gene and trimming were derived from the DNA, and the V and J assignments and clone size from that table. In this sample the table shows over 10,000 clones, roughly 27% of which occur a single time. The ten largest clones take up more than 5.5% of the sample.

This sequence uses TRBV5-1 and TRBJ1-5; TRBD1 is a possible D gene, resting on 5 matching bases. This TCR was sampled from a female donor over 55 with stage I lung adenocarcinoma. The sample was lung tumor tissue, taken before any cancer treatment. CDR3 loop: CASSSGLTGDQPQHF. The nucleotide sequence is given as TGCGCCAGCAGCTCGGGACTGACGGGGGATCAGCCCCAGCATTTT. Supplemented by the reference TRBV5-1 and TRBJ1-5 proteins around the CDR3, the complete variable domain is KAGVTQTPRYLIKTRGQQVTLSCSPISGHRSVSWYQQTPGQGLQFLFEYFSETQRNKGNFPGRFSGRQFSNSRSEMNVSTLELGDSALYLCASSSGLTGDQPQHFGDGTRLSIL.